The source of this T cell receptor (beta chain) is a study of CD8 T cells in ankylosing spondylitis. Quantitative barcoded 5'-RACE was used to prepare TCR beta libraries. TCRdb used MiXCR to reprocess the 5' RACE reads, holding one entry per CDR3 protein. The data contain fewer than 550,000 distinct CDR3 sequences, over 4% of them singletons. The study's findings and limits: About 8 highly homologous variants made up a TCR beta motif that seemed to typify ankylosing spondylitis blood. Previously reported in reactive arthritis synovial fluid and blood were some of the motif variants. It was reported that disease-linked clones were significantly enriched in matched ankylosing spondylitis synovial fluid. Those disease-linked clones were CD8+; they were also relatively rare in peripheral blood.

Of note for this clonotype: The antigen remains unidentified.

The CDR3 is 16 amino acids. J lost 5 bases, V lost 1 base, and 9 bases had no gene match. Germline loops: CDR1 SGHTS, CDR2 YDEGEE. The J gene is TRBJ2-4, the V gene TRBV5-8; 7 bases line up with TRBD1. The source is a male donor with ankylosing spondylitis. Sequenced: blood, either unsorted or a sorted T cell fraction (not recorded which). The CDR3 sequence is CASSLSRGRDQNIQYF. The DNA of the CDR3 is TGTGCCAGCAGCTTGAGTAGGGGGCGCGATCAAAACATTCAGTACTTC.